These 6 T cell receptor beta chains came from one sample sequenced in a study of Graves' ophthalmopathy and Graves' hyperthyroidism. Investigators amplified TCR beta CDR3 regions from RNA transcripts. HTBI primers were employed in first-round RT-PCR, then a second-round multiplex PCR followed. Each CDR3 protein is one row after TCRdb ran MiXCR on the multiplex PCR reads. Altogether about 160,000 distinct CDR3 sequences are present, 30% to 45% being singletons, with the ten largest covering around 9.3%. Sequenced sample: peripheral blood. Receptor source: a man in his thirties or forties with Graves' ophthalmopathy.

A note on this clonotype: As the CDR3 is not closed by the conserved phenylalanine or tryptophan, this likely results from a read error. This chain uses TRBV6-1 with TRBJ2-5, with a tentative D call TRBD1 (6 bases). Germline loops: CDR1 MNHNS, CDR2 SASEGT. V lost 7 bases to trimming and J lost 1 base, with 13 bases between them. The length of the CDR3 is 14 residues. The chain's CDR3 is CASTRDTIQETQYL. In nucleotides, the CDR3 is TGTGCCAGCACTCGGGACACTATCCAAGAGACCCAGTACCTC.

The V gene is TRBV20-1, the J gene TRBJ2-7; 7 bases agree with TRBD1. Germline V gene lookup returns CDR1 DFQATT and CDR2 SNEGSKA (reference sequence). CDR3 size: 12 residues. V shed 6 bases, J shed 3 bases, and the junction held 5 bases outside the gene matches. CDR3 nucleotide sequence: TGCAGTGCCGACAGGGACCGCTACGAGCAGTACTTC. This codes for CSADRDRYEQYF.

This clonotype was recorded at least ten times. The rearrangement links TRBV12-3 or TRBV12-4 to TRBJ1-5, with D possibly matching TRBD1 (6 bases). The CDR3 is 14 residues long. Deletions cut 6 bases from V and 2 bases from J, with 11 bases between. The CDR3 nucleotides read TGTGCCAGCAGCAACGACAGGCGCAATCAGCCCCAGCATTTT. Amino acid sequence: CASSNDRRNQPQHF.

CDR3 nucleotide sequence: TGTGCCAGCAGCCCGGGGTGGGGACAGGGCTCCTACGAGCAGTACTTC. Translated, it gives CASSPGWGQGSYEQYF. This sequence joins TRBV11-2 and TRBJ2-7, with TRBD1 matching over 9 bases. Germline V gene sequence: CDR1 SGHAT, CDR2 FQNNGV. V shed 5 bases, J shed 0 bases, and the junction held 8 bases outside the gene matches. The CDR3 extends over 16 amino acids.

The chain joins TRBV12-3 or TRBV12-4 to TRBJ2-2, with D unresolved. With 3 bases removed from V and 5 bases from J, the gap between germline ends came to 13 bases. This CDR3 is built from 15 residues. In DNA, the CDR3 is TGTGCCAGCAGTTTTGGGTGGGGTGGGACCGGGGAGCTGTTTTTT. It is translated as CASSFGWGGTGELFF.

The CDR3 loop is CASSPFGGTEETQYF. The CDR3 bases are TGTGCCAGCAGTCCCTTTGGGGGGACAGAAGAGACCCAGTACTTC. V and J are TRBV6-1 and TRBJ2-5; a possible D gene is TRBD1 (7 bases). This CDR3 is 15 amino acids long. V lost 5 bases to trimming and J lost 3 bases, with 16 bases between them. Germline CDR1 reads MNHNS; CDR2 reads SASEGT.